Each of the 30 T cell receptor beta chains below was sequenced from the same sample in a study of blood T cell repertoires in COVID-19. The table came from immunoSEQ multiplex PCR; TCRdb's copy has only in-frame clones and leaves some out. The sample yields about 52,000 clones, around 86% seen once. Sequencing was carried out using peripheral blood. These TCRs come from a man between 65 and 80 years old with active COVID-19.

V gene TRBV28 combines with J gene TRBJ1-2; TRBD1 matches at 11 bases. This CDR3 region has 15 residues. The germline gives CDR1 MDHEN, CDR2 SYDVKM. V lost 2 bases to trimming and J lost 8 bases; unmatched junction nucleotides: 7. The CDR3 loop is CASSLMGTGGRGYTF. CDR3 nucleotide sequence: TGTGCCAGCAGTTTAATGGGGACAGGGGGTAGGGGCTACACCTTC.

This chain joins TRBV20-1 and TRBJ2-7; possible D gene TRBD2, 5 bases. Germline V gene lookup returns CDR1 DFQATT and CDR2 SNEGSKA (reference sequence). Trimming pared 3 bases from V and 12 bases from J, leaving 12 bases between. The CDR3 covers 10 residues. DNA of the CDR3: TGCAGTGCTAGGGAGGAGAGCACGTACTTC. It encodes CSAREESTYF.

This clone was counted only a few times. This chain joins TRBV4-3 and TRBJ1-6, with D possibly matching TRBD1 (5 bases). The V end was cut by 0 bases, the J end by 10 bases, with 16 bases between. Germline values: CDR1 LGHNA, CDR2 YSLEER. The CDR3 sequence is 16 residues long. This chain's CDR3 is CASSQEQGGSESPLHF. The CDR3, as DNA: TGCGCCAGCAGCCAAGAGCAGGGAGGGAGCGAATCACCCCTCCACTTT.

The chain employs TRBV5-4 and TRBJ2-5, with D perhaps matching TRBD1 (5 bases). CDR3 length: 17 amino acids. Trimming took 3 bases from V and 1 from J, leaving 19 bases between them. Per the germline V gene, CDR1 is SGHNT and CDR2 is YYREEE (reference sequence). CDR3 residues: CASSSATAGSSQETQYF. The CDR3 DNA reads TGTGCCAGCAGCTCGGCGACCGCAGGGTCCTCCCAAGAGACCCAGTACTTC.

The chain carries TRBV4-1 and TRBJ1-2; TRBD1 agrees at 8 bases. J gave up 2 bases and V 0 bases, and 8 bases lay outside the gene matches. The germline V gene has CDR1 MGHRA and CDR2 YSYEKL. The CDR3 contains 17 residues. CDR3 DNA sequence: TGCGCCAGCAGCCAAGAAACGGCAGGGGGCGCGAACTATGGCTACACCTTC. This sequence encodes CASSQETAGGANYGYTF.

The V and J genes are TRBV18 and TRBJ1-1; D gene unclear. This CDR3 is 15 amino acids long. V lost 3 bases and J lost 5, with 16 bases in between. Germline V CDR1 and CDR2: KGHSH, LQKENI. CDR3 region: CASSPRALKRTEAFF. The DNA for the CDR3 is TGTGCCAGCTCACCCCGAGCCCTCAAACGAACTGAAGCTTTCTTT.

The rearrangement links TRBV30 to TRBJ1-5, with a weak D call TRBD1 (6 bases). CDR3 length equals 13 residues. V shed 4 bases and J shed 2 bases, with 9 bases lying between them. In germline, CDR1 is GTSNPN, CDR2 SVGIG (reference sequence). CDR3 sequence: CAWTTGGNQPQHF. The CDR3 DNA is TGTGCCTGGACGACAGGAGGCAATCAGCCCCAGCATTTT.

This chain's CDR3 is CASSKGTATNEKLFF. CDR3 nucleotide sequence: TGTGCCAGTAGTAAAGGGACAGCAACTAATGAAAAACTGTTTTTT. V is TRBV19 and J is TRBJ1-4; 7 nucleotides agree with TRBD1. This CDR3 is built from 15 residues. J was trimmed by 0 bases and V by 4 bases; bases with no gene match: 2. Germline V lookup: CDR1 LNHDA, CDR2 SQIVND (reference sequence).

This chain connects TRBV6-5 to TRBJ1-6; D possibly corresponds to TRBD1 (6 bases). V lost 5 bases, J lost 7 bases, and 12 bases lay in between. CDR1 MNHEY and CDR2 SVGAGI come from the germline V gene. The CDR3 runs to 14 residues. CDR3 amino acids: CASSLDRGNSPLHF. CDR3 DNA: TGTGCCAGCAGTCTGGACAGAGGGAATTCACCCCTCCACTTT.

The chain has TRBV4-1 and TRBJ2-1; 9 nucleotides align to TRBD2. Germline assignment: CDR1 MGHRA and CDR2 YSYEKL. The CDR3 is 15 residues long. The J segment lost 5 bases and the V segment lost 0 bases, leaving 2 bases of the junction unmatched. The CDR3 nucleotides read TGCGCCAGCAGCCAAGATGGCGGGGGGGACAATGAGCAGTTCTTC. It specifies CASSQDGGGDNEQFF.

The chain's CDR3 is CASGLGTVGLQDSPLHF. The DNA for the CDR3 is TGTGCTAGTGGTTTGGGGACAGTAGGATTGCAAGATTCACCCCTCCACTTT. This chain uses TRBV12-5 with TRBJ1-6; D is possibly TRBD1 (6 bases). Germline V lookup: CDR1 LGHNT, CDR2 FRNRAP. Trimming stripped 1 base from V and 8 bases from J, with 18 bases between. This CDR3 is built from 17 residues.

This clone came up once. The chain has TRBV7-8 and TRBJ2-5; D not certain. Trimming pared 1 base from V and 3 bases from J, leaving 12 bases between. Looked up from germline, CDR1 is SGHVS and CDR2 is FQNEAQ. The CDR3 runs to 15 residues. CDR3 DNA sequence: TGTGCCAGCAGCTTAGATCCCGCATCTAAAGAGACCCAGTACTTC. This codes for CASSLDPASKETQYF.

The CDR3 DNA sequence: TGTGCCAGCAGCCTGGGTGGGTTGAGGGAGACCCAGTACTTC. It specifies CASSLGGLRETQYF. The chain joins TRBV7-3 to TRBJ2-5; D is ambiguous. Trimming removed 5 bases at V and 5 bases at J, with 15 bases between. Germline assignment: CDR1 SGHTA and CDR2 FQGTGA. The length of the CDR3 is 14 residues. The full variable domain, in which reference TRBV7-3 and TRBJ2-5 provide the parts outside the CDR3, is GAGVSQTPSNKVTEKGKYVELRCDPISGHTALYWYRQSLGQGPEFLIYFQGTGAADDSGLPNDRFFAVRPEGSVSTLKIQRTERGDSAVYLCASSLGGLRETQYFGPGTRLLVL.

The chain employs TRBV4-3 and TRBJ1-4; 7 nucleotides agree with TRBD1. The CDR3 is made up of 16 amino acids. V lost 0 bases to trimming and J lost 7 bases; unmatched junction nucleotides: 8. Per the germline V gene, CDR1 is LGHNA and CDR2 is YSLEER. CDR3: CASSQDRRGRTEKLFF. The CDR3 DNA reads as TGCGCCAGCAGCCAAGATAGGAGGGGGCGCACTGAAAAACTGTTTTTT.

The chain couples TRBV30 to TRBJ1-1; tentatively, D is TRBD1 (6 bases). CDR1 and CDR2 from the germline V gene are GTSNPN and SVGIG (reference sequence). The CDR3 spans 14 residues. The V end was cut by 3 bases, the J end by 2 bases, with 13 bases between. The CDR3 DNA is TGTGCCTGGAGACCAACAGGGCTCAACACTGAAGCTTTCTTT. Its protein is CAWRPTGLNTEAFF. Supplemented by reference TRBV30 and TRBJ1-1, the full variable domain reads SQTIHQWPATLVQPVGSPLSLECTVEGTSNPNLYWYRQAAGRGLQLLFYSVGIGQISSEVPQNLSASRPQDRQFILSSKKLLLSDSGFYLCAWRPTGLNTEAFFGQGTRLTVV.

Only a few counts were recorded for this clone. The CDR3 sequence is CAISGGNYGYTF. The DNA of the CDR3 is TGTGCCATCAGTGGGGGCAACTATGGCTACACCTTC. The V and J genes are TRBV10-3 and TRBJ1-2, with D perhaps matching TRBD1 (5 bases). V dropped 4 bases and J dropped 2 bases, with 5 bases sitting between them. The CDR3 is made up of 12 amino acids. Looked up from germline, CDR1 is ENHRY and CDR2 is SYGVKD.

V usage is TRBV10-2 and J usage is TRBJ2-7; no firm D call. Trimming took 6 bases from V and 0 from J, leaving 9 bases between them. Germline CDR1 is WSHSY and CDR2 is SAAADI. The CDR3 consists of 13 residues. CDR3: CASSYLSSYEQYF. The CDR3 DNA follows: TGCGCCAGCAGCTACTTGAGCTCCTACGAGCAGTACTTC.

V gene TRBV11-2 combines with J gene TRBJ2-7, with D perhaps TRBD2 (5 bases). Per germline, CDR1 SGHAT and CDR2 FQNNGV. The CDR3 totals 15 residues. Trimming shortened V by 5 bases and J by 0 bases, and 14 bases separated the two germline ends. In DNA, the CDR3 is TGTGCCAGCAGCACGGGAACAGTCCCCTCCTACGAGCAGTACTTC. This codes for CASSTGTVPSYEQYF.

The chain is built from TRBV19 and TRBJ2-2; 7 bases match TRBD2. The CDR3 is 13 amino acids. V shed 6 bases, J shed 7 bases, and the junction held 5 bases outside the gene matches. CDR1 is LNHDA and CDR2 is SQIVND in the germline V gene (reference sequence). CDR3 protein: CASRGGVLGELFF. The CDR3 nucleotides are TGTGCCAGTAGGGGAGGGGTACTCGGGGAGCTGTTTTTT.

This clone was recorded only once. The rearrangement uses TRBV5-1 and TRBJ2-2, with 14 bases fitting TRBD2. The CDR3 is made up of 19 amino acids. V was pared by 6 bases and J by 4 bases, with 14 bases of the junction left unmatched. The germline V gene encodes CDR1 SGHRS and CDR2 YFSETQ. CDR3 amino acids: CASTEGLAGATPVTGELFF. The CDR3 nucleotides read TGCGCCAGCACGGAGGGACTAGCGGGGGCCACCCCGGTCACCGGGGAGCTGTTTTTT.

This clone was seen only once. The chain has TRBV6-2 or TRBV6-3 and TRBJ2-7; the match to TRBD2 covers 8 bases. Trimming took 4 bases from V and 6 from J; bases not matched to a gene: 11. This CDR3 is 15 amino acids long. Looked up from germline, CDR1 is MNHEY and CDR2 is SVGEGT. The DNA for the CDR3 is TGTGCCAGCAGTTTCAATCCGGGGGGGCTTTTCGAGCAGTACTTC. This gives the protein CASSFNPGGLFEQYF.

The chain uses TRBV29-1 and TRBJ2-5, with a possible D match to TRBD1 (5 bases). The germline CDR1 and CDR2 sequences are SQVTM and ANQGSEA. The CDR3 length is 15 residues. V was shortened by 3 bases and J by 1 base, with 15 bases between the two germline ends. CDR3 sequence (DNA): TGCAGCGTTGATGGAATGACAGACCCCCAAGAGACCCAGTACTTC. Protein: CSVDGMTDPQETQYF.

The chain links TRBV20-1 to TRBJ1-1; TRBD1 agrees at 12 bases. This CDR3 is 11 amino acids long. Germline CDR1 is DFQATT and CDR2 is SNEGSKA (reference sequence). CDR3 loop: CRGTGGSEAFF. The CDR3 bases are TGCAGGGGGACAGGGGGCAGTGAAGCTTTCTTT.

The chain joins TRBV6-6 to TRBJ2-5; 15 bases are a match to TRBD2. V was clipped by 4 bases and J by 13 bases; unmatched bases: 1. The CDR3 has 12 residues. The germline CDR1 and CDR2 sequences are MNHNY and SVGAGI (reference sequence). Here the CDR3 DNA reads TGTGCCAGCAGTTCGGGACTAGCGGGGGGGTACTTC. Translated, it gives CASSSGLAGGYF.

The gene calls are TRBV9 and TRBJ2-7; 7 bases map to TRBD1. This CDR3 is 14 amino acids long. After removal of 4 bases from V and 3 bases from J, the junction contained 7 bases not matched to a gene. Germline V gene data show CDR1 as SGDLS and CDR2 as YYNGEE. The CDR3 DNA sequence: TGTGCCAGCAGCACCCGGGACAGCCACTACGAGCAGTACTTC. The encoded protein is CASSTRDSHYEQYF.

The gene calls are TRBV5-4 and TRBJ2-1, with 10 bases matching TRBD1. Trimming removed 4 bases from V and 4 bases from J; junction bases left unmatched: 2. From germline, CDR1 is SGHNT and CDR2 YYREEE (reference sequence). This CDR3 has 14 residues. CDR3 DNA sequence: TGTGCCAGCAGCGGACAGGGGGGTTACAATGAGCAGTTCTTC. This encodes CASSGQGGYNEQFF.

The J gene is TRBJ2-5, the V gene TRBV11-2, with D tentatively TRBD1 (6 bases). CDR3 size: 17 residues. The V end was cut by 0 bases, the J end by 5 bases, with 19 bases between. Germline CDR1 reads SGHAT; CDR2 reads FQNNGV. CDR3 sequence: CASSLDPPTTGTETQYF. CDR3 nucleotides: TGTGCCAGCAGCTTAGATCCCCCCACAACAGGGACGGAGACCCAGTACTTC.

The gene calls are TRBV3-1 (or the pseudogene TRBV3-2) and TRBJ1-5, with D perhaps matching TRBD1 (6 bases). The CDR3 is made up of 15 amino acids. Germline V gene sequence: CDR1 LGHDT, CDR2 YNNKEL (reference sequence). V was shortened by 0 bases and J by 4 bases, with 10 bases between the two germline ends. The CDR3 DNA reads as TGTGCCAGCAGCCAAGAGGGCGGACAGAATCAGCCCCAGCATTTT. Protein sequence: CASSQEGGQNQPQHF.

This clone was found a few times. V and J are TRBV4-1 and TRBJ2-5; the match to TRBD1 covers 9 bases. The germline CDR1 and CDR2 sequences are MGHRA and YSYEKL. V was clipped by 0 bases and J by 6 bases; unmatched bases: 11. CDR3 length: 17 residues. This CDR3 reads CASSQDRGADRGKTQYF. The CDR3 DNA sequence: TGCGCCAGCAGCCAAGACAGGGGAGCCGACAGGGGGAAGACCCAGTACTTC.

The chain has TRBV30 and TRBJ2-3; a weak D match, TRBD1 (5 bases). The V and J ends lost 5 bases and 2 bases respectively, with 14 bases between them. The CDR3 totals 14 residues. Germline lookup yields CDR1 GTSNPN and CDR2 SVGIG (reference sequence). The DNA of the CDR3 is TGTGCCTGGTCCAAAGGGGCTAACACAGATACGCAGTATTTT. Protein sequence: CAWSKGANTDTQYF.